A few counts support the clone carrying this TCR beta chain. This specimen belongs to a study of T cell responses to AZD1222 COVID-19 vaccine. This CDR3 spans 17 amino acids. Germline CDR1 reads LGHNA; CDR2 reads YSLEER. V lost 0 bases to trimming and J lost 5 bases; unmatched junction nucleotides: 10. Clones were read by immunoSEQ multiplex PCR, and TCRdb kept only the in-frame ones, dropping some. The data show some 150,000 clones, around 89% seen once. The chain carries TRBV4-3 and TRBJ2-3; 8 bases map to TRBD2. The specimen was peripheral blood, collected 28 days after the second AZD1222 dose. This sequence originates from an adult who received the AZD1222 COVID-19 vaccine. The CDR3 bases are TGCGCCAGCAGCCAAGAAGGAGCGGGGGACCTCCAAGATACGCAGTATTTT. Translated, it gives CASSQEGAGDLQDTQYF.